Listed below are T cell receptor beta chains from one sample, sequenced in a study of lymphopenia after photon versus proton radiotherapy. Profiling relied on immunoSEQ multiplex PCR, and the TCRdb table lists in-frame clones only, not all of them. Among some 30,000 clones listed, 90% were seen once. Sample: peripheral blood, taken from a patient treated with photon-based radiotherapy. The receptors stem from a woman aged 45-65 years with pancreatic cancer. CDR3s include the opening cysteine and the closing phenylalanine or tryptophan. A D gene is named only where the DNA matches it firmly. Clone size is shown for a subset of rows, as once, few, many or a class of expanded clone.

>TRBJ1-2|NA|TRBV19|NA
CASMEITGLNGYTF
TGTGCCAGTATGGAGATCACAGGGCTAAATGGCTACACCTTC
>TRBJ1-4|NA|TRBV28|NA
CASSLPAGIGNEKLFF
TGTGCCAGCAGTTTACCCGCAGGGATAGGCAATGAAAAACTGTTTTTT
>TRBJ2-1|NA|TRBV15|TRBD2
CATSRDLLAGSGNEQFF
TGTGCCACCAGCAGAGATTTACTAGCGGGCTCAGGCAATGAGCAGTTCTTC
>TRBJ2-5|NA|TRBV27|TRBD1
CASSLKGDRGRETQYF
TGTGCCAGCAGTTTAAAGGGAGACAGGGGGCGAGAGACCCAGTACTTC
>TRBJ2-7|NA|TRBV5-1|TRBD1
CASSLRQGTSEQYF
TGCGCCAGCAGCTTGAGACAGGGGACCTCCGAGCAGTACTTC
>TRBJ2-7|medium-sized|TRBV5-1|NA
CASSLYGGRQNYEQYF
TGCGCCAGCAGCTTGTACGGGGGGCGGCAGAACTACGAGCAGTACTTC
>TRBJ2-3|NA|TRBV2|NA
CASSVWQDSTDTQYF
TGTGCCAGCAGTGTTTGGCAGGACTCCACAGATACGCAGTATTTT
>TRBJ1-4|NA|TRBV4-1|TRBD1
CASSRGQGFRNEKLFF
TGCGCCAGCAGCCGGGGACAGGGGTTTCGGAATGAAAAACTGTTTTTT
>TRBJ2-7|NA|TRBV6-1|NA
CASRAQGGAYEQYF
TGTGCCAGCAGGGCACAGGGTGGGGCCTACGAGCAGTACTTC
>TRBJ1-1|NA|TRBV6-5|NA
CASSRGAGGSIEAFF
TGTGCCAGCAGTCGGGGCGCGGGCGGAAGCATTGAAGCTTTCTTT
>TRBJ2-7|NA|TRBV28|NA
CASSSQGPESSYEQYF
TGTGCCAGCAGTTCTCAGGGTCCCGAGTCCTCCTACGAGCAGTACTTC
>TRBJ2-4|NA|TRBV15|NA
CATSRDKGSLGKNIQYF
TGTGCCACCAGCAGAGATAAGGGTAGTTTGGGCAAAAACATTCAGTACTTC
>TRBJ2-1|NA|TRBV11-2|NA
CASGVMPSNEQFF
TGTGCCAGCGGAGTAATGCCCTCCAATGAGCAGTTCTTC
>TRBJ2-6|NA|TRBV6-6|TRBD2
CASSRGGSGANVLTF
TGTGCCAGCAGTCGCGGGGGCTCTGGGGCCAACGTCCTGACTTTC
>TRBJ1-1|NA|TRBV4-3|NA
CASSQEYRMNTEAFF
TGCGCCAGCAGCCAAGAATACAGGATGAACACTGAAGCTTTCTTT
>TRBJ2-2|once|TRBV7-2|NA
CASSLGMLAGELFF
TGTGCCAGCAGCTTAGGGATGTTGGCCGGGGAGCTGTTTTTT
>TRBJ1-3|NA|TRBV5-1|NA
CASSPDSIRNTIYF
TGCGCCAGCAGCCCGGACAGTATCCGAAACACCATATATTTT
>TRBJ2-3|NA|TRBV28|NA
CASSLDRPRDTQYF
TGTGCCAGCAGCCTAGACAGGCCCAGGGATACGCAGTATTTT
>TRBJ2-1|NA|TRBV5-6|NA
CASSPLTAQQFF
TGTGCCAGCAGCCCCCTCACAGCGCAGCAGTTCTTC
>TRBJ2-2|NA|TRBV27|TRBD1
CASRPGQANTGELFF
TGTGCCAGCAGACCGGGACAGGCGAACACCGGGGAGCTGTTTTTT
>TRBJ2-7|NA|TRBV30|TRBD1
CAWSETGFLGEQYF
TGTGCCTGGAGCGAGACAGGGTTCTTGGGGGAGCAGTACTTC
>TRBJ2-1|NA|TRBV7-9|NA
CAKEVGSEQFF
TGTGCCAAGGAGGTGGGGAGTGAGCAGTTCTTC
>TRBJ2-7|NA|TRBV7-2|NA
CASSRYYEQYF
TGTGCCAGCAGTAGGTACTACGAGCAGTACTTC
>TRBJ2-2|NA|TRBV9|TRBD2
CASSLLAGGGTGELFF
TGTGCCAGCAGCCTACTAGCGGGAGGGGGCACCGGGGAGCTGTTTTTT
>TRBJ2-2|few|TRBV7-2|NA
CASSPSPGLNTGELFF
TGTGCCAGCAGCCCTAGCCCGGGACTTAACACCGGGGAGCTGTTTTTT
>TRBJ2-3|NA|TRBV10-3|NA
CAHGGTGDTQYF
TGTGCCCATGGCGGGACGGGAGATACGCAGTATTTT
>TRBJ2-7|few|TRBV6-6|NA
CASDQGPLSYEQYF
TGTGCCAGCGATCAGGGGCCCCTCTCCTACGAGCAGTACTTC
>TRBJ2-1|NA|TRBV5-5|TRBD1
CASSRDSSYNEQFF
TGTGCCAGCAGCCGGGACAGCTCCTACAATGAGCAGTTCTTC
>TRBJ1-2|NA|TRBV7-2|NA
CASSLGSQGNYGYTF
TGTGCCAGCAGCTTAGGGAGTCAGGGGAACTATGGCTACACCTTC
>TRBJ1-2|once|TRBV30|TRBD1
CAWRDRSPYGYTF
TGTGCCTGGAGGGACAGGTCCCCCTATGGCTACACCTTC
>TRBJ1-2|NA|TRBV7-2|TRBD1
CASSPRDRGTTNYGYTF
TGTGCCAGCAGCCCGAGGGACAGGGGGACAACTAACTATGGCTACACCTTC
>TRBJ2-2|NA|TRBV14|TRBD2
CASSQAGGSYTGELFF
TGTGCCAGCAGCCAAGCGGGGGGGAGCTACACCGGGGAGCTGTTTTTT
>TRBJ1-1|NA|TRBV6-5|TRBD1
CASSFDRGQTEAFF
TGTGCCAGCAGTTTTGACAGGGGGCAAACTGAAGCTTTCTTT
>TRBJ2-2|once|TRBV11-3|TRBD2
CASSLVSGGTGELFF
TGTGCCAGCAGCTTAGTATCCGGGGGGACCGGGGAGCTGTTTTTT
>TRBJ2-7|NA|TRBV7-8|TRBD1
CASSSTGPYEQYF
TGTGCCAGCAGCTCGACAGGGCCGTACGAGCAGTACTTC
>TRBJ1-3|NA|TRBV27|NA
CASSPGLGNTIYF
TGTGCCAGCAGTCCAGGACTGGGAAACACCATATATTTT
>TRBJ2-5|NA|TRBV7-7|TRBD2
CASSRSGSGETQYF
TGTGCCAGCAGCCGGAGCGGGAGCGGGGAGACCCAGTACTTC
>TRBJ2-2|NA|TRBV19|NA
CASRRAENTGELFF
TGTGCCAGTCGGAGGGCGGAGAACACCGGGGAGCTGTTTTTT
>TRBJ2-7|few|TRBV7-6|NA
CASSLAISYEQYF
TGTGCCAGCAGCTTAGCGATTTCCTACGAGCAGTACTTC
>TRBJ1-1|NA|TRBV29-1|NA
CSVEVALNTEAFF
TGCAGCGTTGAAGTTGCCCTGAACACTGAAGCTTTCTTT
>TRBJ1-2|few|TRBV6-1|TRBD1
CASSEGGTANYGYTF
TGTGCCAGCAGTGAGGGCGGGACAGCCAACTATGGCTACACCTTC
>TRBJ1-2|NA|TRBV6-5|TRBD1
CASRRRDRVNGYTF
TGTGCCAGCAGACGACGGGACAGGGTTAATGGCTACACCTTC
>TRBJ2-5|NA|TRBV5-4|TRBD2
CASSLGTSGRVRETQYF
TGTGCCAGCAGCTTAGGGACTAGCGGGAGGGTTAGGGAGACCCAGTACTTC
>TRBJ2-5|NA|TRBV19|NA
CASSILAGRQETQYF
TGTGCCAGTAGTATACTAGCAGGTAGACAAGAGACCCAGTACTTC
>TRBJ2-1|NA|TRBV7-3|NA
CASSPTGGASEQFF
TGTGCCAGCAGCCCTACTGGCGGGGCTTCTGAGCAGTTCTTC
>TRBJ2-1|once|TRBV6-1|TRBD2
CASSELAGGGEQFF
TGTGCCAGCAGTGAACTAGCGGGAGGAGGTGAGCAGTTCTTC
>TRBJ2-3|once|TRBV29-1|NA
CSVEEGELPDTQYF
TGCAGCGTTGAGGAGGGAGAGTTGCCAGATACGCAGTATTTT
>TRBJ2-5|NA|TRBV7-2|TRBD1
CASRARGRKDETQYF
TGTGCCAGCAGGGCTAGGGGGCGAAAGGATGAGACCCAGTACTTC
>TRBJ2-7|NA|TRBV5-6|TRBD1
CASSLGTGTHEQYF
TGTGCCAGCAGCTTGGGGACAGGGACTCACGAGCAGTACTTC
>TRBJ1-5|NA|TRBV19|NA
CASSFSNQPQHF
TGTGCCAGTAGTTTTAGCAATCAGCCCCAGCATTTT
>TRBJ2-3|NA|TRBV27|TRBD2
CASSHLRSGRGTDTQYF
TGTGCCAGCAGTCACCTCCGTAGCGGGAGGGGGACAGATACGCAGTATTTT
>TRBJ2-1|NA|TRBV6-1|NA
CASSVLGTSYNEQFF
TGTGCCAGCAGTGTTTTGGGGACATCTTACAATGAGCAGTTCTTC